The 5 T cell receptor beta chains below come from one sample, sequenced in a study of cytomegalovirus exposure and HLA in healthy donors (dated by TCRdb to about 2017). Libraries came from the immunoSEQ multiplex PCR assay. The multiplex PCR relied on a mix of 60 forward primers for TCR Vbeta segments and 13 reverse primers for TCR Jbeta segments. TCRdb took over this immuneACCESS table, retaining in-frame rearrangements with V and J assigned. Such tables are incomplete; in checked studies, under half of the missing clones stem from an unresolved V gene, and the remainder is unexplained. The sample contains 85,000 to 100,000 clones, about 89% of them found a single time. The ten largest account for approximately 10% of the sample. The sequencing input was PBMCs. All receptors come from a man aged 30 to 45 in good health and CMV-seropositive.

V and J are TRBV29-1 and TRBJ1-1; the D is unclear. V shed 4 bases and J shed 3 bases, with 21 bases lying between them. The length of the CDR3 is 16 residues. Germline V CDR1 and CDR2: SQVTM, ANQGSEA. CDR3 bases: TGCAGCGTTGGAAAGGAACACGGGGTAGTAGACACTGAAGCTTTCTTT. Translation: CSVGKEHGVVDTEAFF.

This clone was counted a single time. The rearrangement uses TRBV19 and TRBJ2-7; D possibly corresponds to TRBD2 (5 bases). The CDR3 covers 12 residues. The V end lost 2 bases, the J end lost 6 bases, and 8 bases lay between the germline ends. CDR1 LNHDA and CDR2 SQIVND come from the germline V gene (reference sequence). This chain's CDR3 is CASSIRRGEQYF. The DNA of the CDR3 is TGTGCCAGTAGTATACGTCGGGGCGAGCAGTACTTC.

The rearrangement joins TRBV27 to TRBJ2-1; 7 nucleotides align to TRBD2. J lost 5 bases, V lost 9 bases, and 7 bases had no gene match. CDR1 is MNHEY, CDR2 SMNVEV, per germline (reference sequence). The CDR3 length is 13 residues. The CDR3 here is CASGEGIHNEQFF. CDR3 DNA: TGTGCCAGTGGGGAGGGTATACACAATGAGCAGTTCTTC.

The rearrangement links TRBV27 to TRBJ2-1, with 7 bases lining up with TRBD2. The CDR3 totals 19 residues. The V gene end was trimmed by 5 bases and the J gene end by 0 bases; junction bases not matched to a gene: 16. Germline V gene data show CDR1 as MNHEY and CDR2 as SMNVEV (reference sequence). The CDR3 is CASSPSGLNNHPSYNEQFF. Here the CDR3 DNA reads TGTGCCAGCAGTCCATCGGGACTAAACAACCACCCCTCCTACAATGAGCAGTTCTTC.

The V gene is TRBV28, the J gene TRBJ2-7; possible D gene TRBD2, 5 bases. There are 14 residues in the CDR3. V was cut by 3 bases and J by 0 bases, with 9 bases left in between. Germline-derived CDR1 and CDR2 are MDHEN and SYDVKM. The CDR3 here is CASSLEGSSYEQYF. CDR3 nucleotides: TGTGCCAGCAGTTTGGAAGGGAGCTCCTACGAGCAGTACTTC.